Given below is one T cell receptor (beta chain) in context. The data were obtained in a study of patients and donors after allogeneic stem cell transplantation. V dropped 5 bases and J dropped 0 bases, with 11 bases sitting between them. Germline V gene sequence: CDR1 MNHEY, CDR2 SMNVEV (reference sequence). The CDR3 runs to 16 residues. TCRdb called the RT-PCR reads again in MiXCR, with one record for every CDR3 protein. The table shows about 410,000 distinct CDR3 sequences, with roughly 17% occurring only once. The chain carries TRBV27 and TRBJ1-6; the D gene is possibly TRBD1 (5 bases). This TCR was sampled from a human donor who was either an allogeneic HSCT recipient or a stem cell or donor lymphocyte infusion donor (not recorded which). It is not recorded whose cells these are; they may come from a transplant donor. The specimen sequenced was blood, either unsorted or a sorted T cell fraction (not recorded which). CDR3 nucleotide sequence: TGTGCCAGCAGTCCCAGGGCGAGCTCCTATAATTCACCCCTCCACTTT. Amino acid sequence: CASSPRASSYNSPLHF.